The 24 T cell receptor beta chains below come from one sample, sequenced in a study of blood T cell repertoires in COVID-19 (TCRdb year 2020). Libraries were constructed by the immunoSEQ multiplex PCR assay. TCRdb took this table from immuneACCESS and kept in-frame rearrangements with V and J called. Such tables lack part of the clones; where checked against another copy, unresolved V genes explain under half of the gap, and the rest is unexplained. In this sample the table shows fewer than 150,000 clones, approximately 89% of which occur a single time. In total, the top ten clones hold more than 3.5% of the sample. Sequenced input: peripheral blood. These receptors originate from a woman aged 55-69 years with acute or convalescent COVID-19.

The V call is TRBV10-3, the J call TRBJ2-3, with D possibly matching TRBD1 (6 bases). Trimming removed 4 bases from V and 0 bases from J, with 14 bases in between. The CDR3 extends over 16 amino acids. CDR1 is ENHRY and CDR2 is SYGVKD in the germline V gene. CDR3 bases: TGTGCCATCAGTGCGTTAGGGGGAGCAAGCACAGATACGCAGTATTTT. Protein sequence: CAISALGGASTDTQYF.

V and J are TRBV28 and TRBJ1-4; possible D gene TRBD1, 5 bases. Germline loops: CDR1 MDHEN, CDR2 SYDVKM. This CDR3 comprises 13 residues. Trimming removed 3 bases at V and 10 bases at J, with 12 bases between. In nucleotides, the CDR3 is TGTGCCAGCAGTTTGGCACAGGATGGAAAACTGTTTTTT. Its translation is CASSLAQDGKLFF.

The CDR3 DNA follows: TGTGCCAGCCGTAGCGGGGGCACAGATACGCAGTATTTT. As protein: CASRSGGTDTQYF. The chain employs TRBV13 and TRBJ2-3; 8 bases are shared with TRBD2. Trimming took 8 bases from V and 1 from J; bases not matched to a gene: 2. Germline V lookup: CDR1 PRHDT, CDR2 FYEKMQ (reference sequence). This CDR3 comprises 13 residues.

V is TRBV18 and J is TRBJ2-3; D remains ambiguous. Trimming took 2 bases from V and 4 from J, leaving 7 bases between them. CDR1 is KGHSH and CDR2 is LQKENI in the germline V gene. The CDR3 has 13 amino acids. CDR3 sequence: CASSPTRADTQYF. The CDR3 coding sequence is TGTGCCAGCTCACCAACTCGTGCAGATACGCAGTATTTT.

The J gene is TRBJ1-1, the V gene TRBV5-1; 9 nucleotides match TRBD1. The CDR3 contains 14 residues. From germline, CDR1 is SGHRS and CDR2 YFSETQ. V lost 0 bases to trimming and J lost 4 bases; unmatched junction nucleotides: 1. CDR3 in amino acids: CASSLGQGVTEAFF. The CDR3, as DNA: TGCGCCAGCAGCTTGGGACAGGGGGTCACTGAAGCTTTCTTT.

This chain connects TRBV11-3 to TRBJ1-1, with D perhaps TRBD1 (6 bases). The CDR3 has 14 amino acids. Germline CDR1 reads SGHNT; CDR2 reads YENEEA. Trimming shortened V by 1 base and J by 6 bases, and 12 bases separated the two germline ends. Here the CDR3 DNA reads TGTGCCAGCAGCTTAGGAGGCTCAGGGGCTGAAGCTTTCTTT. As protein: CASSLGGSGAEAFF.

The V and J genes are TRBV2 and TRBJ1-1; possible D gene TRBD1, 5 bases. The CDR3 loop spans 13 amino acids. CDR1 SNHLY and CDR2 FYNNEI come from the germline V gene. Trimming stripped 7 bases from V and 0 bases from J, with 9 bases between. The CDR3 DNA sequence: TGTGCCAGCATAAGGACACTGAACACTGAAGCTTTCTTT. Translation: CASIRTLNTEAFF.

This clone has more than one count but fewer than ten. The chain is built from TRBV3-1 (or the pseudogene TRBV3-2) and TRBJ1-2; no clear D gene. Germline V gene sequence: CDR1 LGHDT, CDR2 YNNKEL (reference sequence). Trimming shortened V by 1 base and J by 4 bases, and 7 bases separated the two germline ends. The CDR3 consists of 13 residues. The DNA for the CDR3 is TGTGCCAGCAGCCAAGGGGAGATCTATGGCTACACCTTC. Its protein product is CASSQGEIYGYTF.

This clone has more than one count but fewer than ten. CDR3 in amino acids: CASSSGDYEQYF. DNA of the CDR3: TGTGCCAGCAGCTCGGGAGACTACGAGCAGTACTTC. The chain is built from TRBV6-5 and TRBJ2-7, with a possible D match to TRBD2 (6 bases). Germline-derived CDR1 and CDR2 are MNHEY and SVGAGI. The CDR3 totals 12 residues. Trimming pared 6 bases from V and 3 bases from J, leaving 9 bases between.

V usage is TRBV3-1 (or the pseudogene TRBV3-2) and J usage is TRBJ2-4; no clear D. The CDR3 extends over 14 amino acids. Germline assignment: CDR1 LGHDT and CDR2 YNNKEL (reference sequence). V was shortened by 4 bases and J by 0 bases, with 7 bases between the two germline ends. The CDR3 DNA follows: TGTGCCAGCAGCCTTACAGTAGCCAAAAACATTCAGTACTTC. Amino acids: CASSLTVAKNIQYF.

This chain links TRBV28 with TRBJ1-2; the match to TRBD1 covers 7 bases. J was trimmed by 4 bases and V by 3 bases; bases with no gene match: 5. The CDR3 runs 14 residues. In germline, CDR1 is MDHEN, CDR2 SYDVKM. CDR3 sequence: CASSLRGPSYGYTF. In nucleotides, the CDR3 is TGTGCCAGCAGTTTGAGGGGGCCCAGCTATGGCTACACCTTC.

This rearrangement joins TRBV27 to TRBJ1-3; 8 bases align to TRBD1. Germline values: CDR1 MNHEY, CDR2 SMNVEV (reference sequence). The CDR3 runs to 16 residues. V gave up 6 bases and J gave up 4 bases; unmatched junction bases: 11. Here the CDR3 reads CASSPTDRGPGNTIYF. The CDR3, as DNA: TGTGCCAGCAGCCCCACCGACAGGGGCCCGGGAAACACCATATATTTT.

The rearrangement uses TRBV18 and TRBJ2-7, with 8 bases aligning to TRBD1. Germline V gives CDR1 KGHSH, CDR2 LQKENI. The CDR3 runs to 12 residues. V trimming: 5 bases; J trimming: 5 bases; junction bases outside the gene matches: 2. This chain's CDR3 is CASSGQGNEQYV. The CDR3 DNA reads TGTGCCAGCTCAGGACAGGGAAACGAGCAGTACGTC.

The chain recombines TRBV30 with TRBJ2-7; TRBD2 matches 13 bases. The CDR3 length is 18 residues. V lost 0 bases, J lost 2 bases, and 10 bases stayed unmatched. Germline V gene sequence: CDR1 GTSNPN, CDR2 SVGIG (reference sequence). The CDR3 DNA sequence: TGTGCCTGGAGTGTACAGTCTGGACTAGCGGGAGTCACCTACGAGCAGTACTTC. As protein: CAWSVQSGLAGVTYEQYF.

The chain employs TRBV6-1 and TRBJ2-5; D call uncertain. The germline V and J ends were trimmed by 0 bases and 1 base, with 9 bases remaining between them. Germline V CDR1 and CDR2: MNHNS, SASEGT. This CDR3 contains 15 residues. The CDR3 nucleotides are TGTGCCAGCAGTGAAGCGCAGTCTTTCCAAGAGACCCAGTACTTC. This codes for CASSEAQSFQETQYF.

This chain uses TRBV6-6 with TRBJ2-1, with a weak D call TRBD1 (5 bases). Germline CDR1 reads MNHNY; CDR2 reads SVGAGI (reference sequence). The CDR3 is made up of 16 amino acids. V was trimmed by 2 bases and J by 5 bases, leaving 16 bases between them. CDR3 loop: CASSYDLSGAHNEQFF. The CDR3 DNA follows: TGTGCCAGCAGTTACGACTTGAGTGGGGCCCACAATGAGCAGTTCTTC.

This chain connects TRBV7-2 to TRBJ1-2; D remains ambiguous. The germline gives CDR1 SGHTA, CDR2 FQGNSA. Deletions cut 7 bases from V and 3 bases from J, with 24 bases between. The CDR3 contains 17 residues. The CDR3: CASTVPDTDWSDYGYTF. CDR3 in DNA: TGTGCCAGCACTGTACCCGATACGGACTGGTCAGACTATGGCTACACCTTC.

J is TRBJ2-2 and V is TRBV6-5; D may be TRBD1 (6 bases). The CDR3 consists of 13 residues. CDR1 and CDR2 (germline): MNHEY, SVGAGI. The V gene lost 7 bases and the J gene lost 4 bases, with 10 bases spanning the gap. The CDR3 loop is CASKGVGTGELFF. In nucleotides, the CDR3 is TGTGCCAGCAAGGGGGTGGGCACCGGGGAGCTGTTTTTT.

CDR3 amino acids: CASSAPGLAVETQYF. In DNA form, the CDR3 reads TGTGCCAGCAGTGCCCCGGGACTAGCTGTGGAGACCCAGTACTTC. The chain joins TRBV6-6 to TRBJ2-5, with 9 bases fitting TRBD2. CDR3 length equals 15 residues. V lost 5 bases, J lost 5 bases, and 9 bases stayed unmatched. In germline, CDR1 is MNHNY, CDR2 SVGAGI (reference sequence).

The sample holds a few counts of this clone. This sequence joins TRBV5-1 and TRBJ1-1; D is uncertain. The CDR3 covers 14 residues. V was shortened by 4 bases and J by 1 base, with 11 bases between the two germline ends. Germline V gives CDR1 SGHRS, CDR2 YFSETQ. The CDR3 protein is CASSRDPENTEAFF. The DNA for the CDR3 is TGCGCCAGCAGCCGGGATCCTGAGAACACTGAAGCTTTCTTT.

This chain links TRBV10-3 with TRBJ2-5, with D possibly matching TRBD1 (5 bases). Trimming took off 10 bases at V and 4 bases at J, with 16 bases between the two ends. Per the germline V gene, CDR1 is ENHRY and CDR2 is SYGVKD. The CDR3 consists of 13 residues. For the CDR3, the DNA is TGTGCCACCACGACTGGCGACAGAGAGACCCAGTACTTC. This encodes CATTTGDRETQYF.

The chain joins TRBV19 to TRBJ2-1; D call uncertain. V lost 7 bases and J 9 bases, leaving 10 bases between the germline ends. The CDR3 sequence is 11 residues long. The germline V gene has CDR1 LNHDA and CDR2 SQIVND (reference sequence). CDR3 DNA sequence: TGTGCCAGTACCAATAGACTTGAGCAGTTCTTC. It specifies CASTNRLEQFF.

About this clone itself: A junction end diverges from the germline sequence, so it may reflect a read error. V gene TRBV7-7 combines with J gene TRBJ2-5, with 9 bases fitting TRBD2. The CDR3 covers 15 residues. CDR1 and CDR2 from the germline V gene are SSHAT and FNYEAQ (reference sequence). In nucleotides, the CDR3 is TGTGCTAGCAGCTTAAGGCTAGCGGGACGAGAGACCCAGTACTTC. It codes for CASSLRLAGRETQYF.

This chain joins TRBV5-4 and TRBJ2-7, with 11 bases that match TRBD1. Germline CDR1 SGHNT, CDR2 YYREEE (reference sequence). The CDR3 is 16 amino acids. V lost 0 bases, J lost 0 bases, and 2 bases stayed unmatched. The CDR3 spells CASSLGDRGGSYEQYF. CDR3 DNA sequence: TGTGCCAGCAGCTTGGGGGACAGGGGGGGCTCCTACGAGCAGTACTTC. The full variable domain, with the rest looked up from reference TRBV5-4 and TRBJ2-7, is ETGVTQSPTHLIKTRGQQVTLRCSSQSGHNTVSWYQQALGQGPQFIFQYYREEENGRGNFPPRFSGLQFPNYSSELNVNALELDDSALYLCASSLGDRGGSYEQYFGPGTRLTVT.